Following are 5 T cell receptor beta chains from one sample sequenced in a study of cytomegalovirus exposure and HLA in healthy donors. Clones were read by immunoSEQ multiplex PCR, and TCRdb kept only the in-frame ones, dropping some. The sample holds about 98,000 clones; approximately 84% are singletons and the top ten take less than 7.5%. Sequencing used PBMCs. The source of these receptors is a man between 18 and 29 years old in good health and CMV-seropositive.

The chain employs TRBV6-5 and TRBJ2-7; TRBD1 aligns across 9 bases. This CDR3 contains 14 residues. The germline CDR1 and CDR2 sequences are MNHEY and SVGAGI. V lost 2 bases and J lost 7; bases outside the gene matches: 6. The CDR3 loop reads CASSYQQGAYEQYF. In DNA form, the CDR3 reads TGTGCCAGCAGTTACCAACAGGGGGCGTATGAGCAGTACTTC.

J is TRBJ2-3 and V is TRBV7-2; possibly TRBD2 for D (6 bases). This CDR3 contains 14 residues. The V and J ends lost 4 bases and 2 bases respectively, with 10 bases between them. CDR1 is SGHTA and CDR2 is FQGNSA in the germline V gene. For the CDR3, the DNA is TGTGCCAGCAGCTCGGGACTGATCACAGATACGCAGTATTTT. Translation gives CASSSGLITDTQYF.

The chain combines TRBV18 with TRBJ2-5, with 14 bases that match TRBD2. V shed 3 bases and J 5 bases; nucleotides not matched to a gene: 2. Germline lookup yields CDR1 KGHSH and CDR2 LQKENI. There are 15 residues in the CDR3. The CDR3 region has the DNA TGTGCCAGCTCACCTAGGACTAGCGGGAGGGAGACCCAGTACTTC. Encoded protein: CASSPRTSGRETQYF.

This sequence joins TRBV5-1 and TRBJ1-6; D not resolved. The V gene lost 1 base and the J gene lost 8 bases, with 13 bases spanning the gap. The germline V gene encodes CDR1 SGHRS and CDR2 YFSETQ. CDR3 length equals 15 residues. In DNA form, the CDR3 reads TGCGCCAGCAGCTTGTCTACCTCCACGGATTCACCCCTCCACTTT. Amino acids: CASSLSTSTDSPLHF.

This chain links TRBV7-9 with TRBJ1-6, with no clear D. The length of the CDR3 is 14 residues. V was trimmed by 4 bases and J by 8 bases, leaving 12 bases between them. Germline CDR1 SEHNR, CDR2 FQNEAQ (reference sequence). As DNA, the CDR3 is TGTGCCAGCAGCTCCGAATTCCGGTATTCACCCCTCCACTTT. It codes for CASSSEFRYSPLHF.